The 13 T cell receptor beta chains below come from one sample, sequenced in a study of shared clonotypes between healthy human individuals. Method: immunoSEQ multiplex PCR; TCRdb's copy keeps in-frame clones and lacks some. The table has some 550,000 clones, about 97% seen once. Material: naive CD4+ T cells sorted from blood. Subset reported: CD45RA+ positively selected. These receptors were taken from a young woman in good health.

The rearrangement uses TRBV19 and TRBJ2-1; 7 bases match TRBD1. CDR1 is LNHDA and CDR2 is SQIVND in the germline V gene (reference sequence). CDR3 length: 15 residues. J was trimmed by 5 bases and V by 3 bases; bases with no gene match: 7. CDR3: CASSIGQGVNNEQFF. CDR3 in DNA: TGTGCCAGTAGTATCGGGCAGGGGGTCAACAATGAGCAGTTCTTC.

The genes are TRBV10-1 and TRBJ2-3, with D tentatively TRBD2 (6 bases). With 6 bases removed from V and 2 bases from J, the gap between germline ends came to 18 bases. The V gene's germline CDR1 is WNHNN and CDR2 SYGVQD (reference sequence). The length of the CDR3 is 16 residues. The CDR3 bases are TGCGCCAGCAGAGAACGGGACTCCTTTTACACAGATACGCAGTATTTT. Translation: CASRERDSFYTDTQYF.

The chain carries TRBV11-3 and TRBJ1-4, with D perhaps TRBD1 (5 bases). This CDR3 has 15 amino acids. V lost 1 base and J lost 10, with 16 bases in between. The germline gives CDR1 SGHNT, CDR2 YENEEA. The CDR3 loop is CASSLGIRAGGKLFF. For the CDR3, the DNA is TGTGCCAGCAGCTTAGGGATCAGGGCAGGCGGAAAACTGTTTTTT.

The rearrangement uses TRBV10-3 and TRBJ1-3; maybe TRBD1 (5 bases). Between the trimmed V and J ends, which lost 3 bases and 0 bases, there was a span of 12 bases. The germline V gene has CDR1 ENHRY and CDR2 SYGVKD. The CDR3 is made up of 16 amino acids. The CDR3 DNA reads as TGTGCCATCAGTGATAGCCTAGGGACCTCTGGAAACACCATATATTTT. This translates into CAISDSLGTSGNTIYF.

The rearrangement joins TRBV28 to TRBJ2-1, with D unclear. The V end was cut by 4 bases, the J end by 4 bases, with 2 bases between. The germline V gene encodes CDR1 MDHEN and CDR2 SYDVKM. This CDR3 is built from 11 residues. The CDR3 DNA follows: TGTGCCAGCAGTTATTACAATGAGCAGTTCTTC. Protein product: CASSYYNEQFF.

The count of this clone is one. The genes are TRBV19 and TRBJ2-2; a weak D match, TRBD1 (7 bases). V lost 8 bases to trimming and J lost 5 bases, with 12 bases between them. The CDR3 consists of 13 residues. Germline assignment: CDR1 LNHDA and CDR2 SQIVND (reference sequence). The CDR3 DNA follows: TGTGCCAGTTCGGAGGGGGCAACCGGGGAGCTGTTTTTT. Translation gives CASSEGATGELFF. Variable domain in full (rest from reference TRBV19 and TRBJ2-2): DGGITQSPKYLFRKEGQNVTLSCEQNLNHDAMYWYRQDPGQGLRLIYYSQIVNDFQKGDIAEGYSVSREKKESFPLTVTSAQKNPTAFYLCASSEGATGELFFGEGSRLTVL.

The chain uses TRBV11-3 and TRBJ1-2; no firm D call. This CDR3 has 15 residues. The ends were cut back, 3 bases at V and 0 bases at J, with 11 bases in the middle. Per germline, CDR1 SGHNT and CDR2 YENEEA. DNA of the CDR3: TGTGCCAGCAGCTTCACGGATGGAGCTAACTATGGCTACACCTTC. Translating it yields CASSFTDGANYGYTF.

The V gene is TRBV4-1, the J gene TRBJ2-6, with TRBD2 matching 12 bases. Per germline, CDR1 MGHRA and CDR2 YSYEKL. The ends lost 0 bases at V and 5 bases at J; junction bases unmatched: 8. The length of the CDR3 is 19 residues. This CDR3 reads CASSQDASGRAKRANVLTF. The CDR3 coding sequence is TGCGCCAGCAGCCAAGATGCTAGCGGGAGGGCCAAAAGGGCCAACGTCCTGACTTTC.

The chain uses TRBV2 and TRBJ2-1; tentative D call: TRBD2 (5 bases). CDR1 is SNHLY and CDR2 is FYNNEI in the germline V gene. The CDR3 is 11 amino acids. V was trimmed by 10 bases and J by 3 bases, leaving 7 bases between them. As DNA, the CDR3 is TGTGCCACCCGGGGCTACAATGAGCAGTTCTTC. Translation gives CATRGYNEQFF.

J is TRBJ1-5 and V is TRBV5-1; 9 bases match TRBD1. Germline V gene sequence: CDR1 SGHRS, CDR2 YFSETQ. The CDR3 covers 15 residues. J gave up 3 bases and V 5 bases, and 6 bases lay outside the gene matches. The CDR3 DNA reads TGCGCCAGCAGTTCTGGGACAGGGTCCAATCAGCCCCAGCATTTT. Translating it yields CASSSGTGSNQPQHF.

CDR3 DNA: TGTGCCAGCAGCCCCAGGGACTCCACCGTAGAGCAGTTCTTC. Encoded protein: CASSPRDSTVEQFF. The chain links TRBV7-9 to TRBJ2-1; TRBD2 might be the D (6 bases). Trimming removed 5 bases at V and 10 bases at J, with 18 bases between. Germline V lookup: CDR1 SEHNR, CDR2 FQNEAQ (reference sequence). CDR3 length: 14 amino acids.

The V gene is TRBV7-2, the J gene TRBJ2-7; 8 positions match TRBD1. CDR3 size: 13 residues. The germline V gene encodes CDR1 SGHTA and CDR2 FQGNSA. The trim removed 3 bases at V and 6 bases at J, leaving 4 bases unmatched. In DNA, the CDR3 is TGTGCCAGCAGCTTGGGACAGGCCCCCGAGCAGTACTTC. Translating it yields CASSLGQAPEQYF.

This clone was counted a single time. Other nucleotide sequences from this sample produce the same CDR3. The chain is built from TRBV28 and TRBJ1-2, with 7 positions matching TRBD1. The germline V gene encodes CDR1 MDHEN and CDR2 SYDVKM. With V trimmed by 3 bases and J by 4 bases, 2 bases remained unmatched. The CDR3 is 13 residues long. The CDR3 region is CASSFQGGYGYTF. The DNA of the CDR3 is TGTGCCAGCAGTTTTCAGGGGGGCTATGGCTACACCTTC.